This passage covers 21 T cell receptor beta chains from one sample sequenced in a study of T-cell memory formation after mild COVID-19. TCRdb reprocessed the 5' RACE reads via MiXCR and lists one record per CDR3 protein. The sample includes roughly 16,000 distinct CDR3 sequences, around 25% seen only once; the top ten take 50% to 60%. The sequenced material came from PBMCs or a T cell subset sorted from them (not recorded which). These receptors came from a man aged 18 to 29 who had mild COVID-19 (a few samples of this study predate the infection). Cell type and time point are not known.

The V call is TRBV3-1, the J call TRBJ1-2; D is unclear. The CDR3 consists of 12 residues. CDR1 is LGHDT, CDR2 YNNKEL, per germline (reference sequence). The V and J ends lost 6 bases and 3 bases respectively, with 8 bases between them. CDR3 nucleotide sequence: TGTGCCAGCAGTTACAGCGACTATGGCTACACCTTC. Translating it yields CASSYSDYGYTF.

Many counts were recorded for this clonotype. The rearrangement uses TRBV29-1 and TRBJ1-1; D is undetermined. The CDR3 is 11 residues long. CDR1 SQVTM and CDR2 ANQGSEA come from the germline V gene. The ends were cut back, 6 bases at V and 7 bases at J, with 12 bases in the middle. The CDR3 here is CSVPLRGEAFF. CDR3 nucleotides: TGCAGCGTCCCCCTACGGGGTGAAGCTTTCTTT.

The chain couples TRBV19 to TRBJ1-3; D gene unclear. Germline V CDR1 and CDR2: LNHDA, SQIVND (reference sequence). The CDR3 runs 17 residues. V was clipped by 6 bases and J by 0 bases, with 18 bases between them. The CDR3 DNA is TGTGCCAGTAGGCCATCGTCCGCAGCGGTCTCTGGAAACACCATATATTTT. This codes for CASRPSSAAVSGNTIYF.

In its sample, this clonotype was seen many times. V and J are TRBV29-1 and TRBJ2-1; D is undetermined. V dropped 0 bases and J dropped 2 bases, with 8 bases sitting between them. Looked up from germline, CDR1 is SQVTM and CDR2 is ANQGSEA. CDR3 length: 14 residues. The CDR3, as DNA: TGCAGCGTTGAAGAAGGGAACACCTACAATGAGCAGTTCTTC. Amino acid sequence: CSVEEGNTYNEQFF.

V usage is TRBV30 and J usage is TRBJ1-1; D gene uncertain. V dropped 2 bases and J dropped 6 bases, with 19 bases sitting between them. Germline V gene data show CDR1 as GTSNPN and CDR2 as SVGIG (reference sequence). This CDR3 is built from 15 residues. The CDR3 here is CAWSWSADLAAEAFF. For the CDR3, the DNA is TGTGCCTGGAGTTGGTCGGCCGACCTCGCGGCTGAAGCTTTCTTT.

The rearrangement joins TRBV7-9 to TRBJ1-1, with TRBD1 matching over 7 bases. Per germline, CDR1 SEHNR and CDR2 FQNEAQ (reference sequence). The CDR3 is 16 residues long. V dropped 5 bases and J dropped 0; count of bases not matched to a gene: 9. The CDR3 coding sequence is TGTGCCAGCAGCCCGAGAGGACAGGTTATGAACACTGAAGCTTTCTTT. Protein product: CASSPRGQVMNTEAFF.

This clonotype was counted a few times. J is TRBJ2-1 and V is TRBV6-2 or TRBV6-3, with 7 bases identical to TRBD1. Losses at the gene ends were 6 bases for V and 5 bases for J; bases not matched to a gene: 10. CDR3 size: 15 residues. Looked up from germline, CDR1 is MNHEY and CDR2 is SVGEGT. The CDR3 loop is CASRGQRLDDNEQFF. As DNA, the CDR3 is TGTGCCAGCAGGGGACAGCGATTAGATGACAATGAGCAGTTCTTC.

This clonotype was picked up many times. The rearrangement links TRBV6-2 or TRBV6-3 to TRBJ2-3; D unresolved. The CDR3 loop spans 14 amino acids. The V gene lost 6 bases and the J gene lost 6 bases, with 16 bases spanning the gap. The germline V gene encodes CDR1 MNHEY and CDR2 SVGEGT. The chain's CDR3 is CASRGRVALDTQYF. In nucleotides, the CDR3 is TGTGCCAGCAGAGGCCGCGTGGCCCTCGATACGCAGTATTTT.

At least ten counts were recorded for this clonotype. This chain links TRBV20-1 with TRBJ2-7; D is undetermined. CDR3 length: 12 amino acids. Looked up from germline, CDR1 is DFQATT and CDR2 is SNEGSKA (reference sequence). V lost 2 bases and J lost 7, with 12 bases in between. Here the CDR3 reads CSARPIWDEQYV. DNA for the CDR3: TGCAGTGCTAGACCCATCTGGGATGAGCAGTACGTC.

For the CDR3, the DNA is TGCGCCAGCAGCCAAGATTTAGTAGGCTGGAGCACAGATACGCAGTATTTT. This sequence encodes CASSQDLVGWSTDTQYF. This chain connects TRBV4-3 to TRBJ2-3; D remains ambiguous. The CDR3 length is 17 residues. Trimming stripped 0 bases from V and 0 bases from J, with 13 bases between. Germline lookup yields CDR1 LGHNA and CDR2 YSLEER.

This clonotype was counted ten times or more. The chain carries TRBV7-8 and TRBJ2-7; D is possibly TRBD1 or TRBD2 (7 bases each). CDR1 and CDR2 from the germline V gene are SGHVS and FQNEAQ. V lost 1 base and J lost 5, with 15 bases in between. The CDR3 covers 15 residues. The CDR3 is CASSLGQGGLHEQYF. CDR3 in DNA: TGTGCCAGCAGCTTAGGGCAGGGGGGGCTCCACGAGCAGTACTTC.

The J gene is TRBJ2-2, the V gene TRBV27, with 11 bases aligning to TRBD2. The length of the CDR3 is 17 residues. CDR1 MNHEY and CDR2 SMNVEV come from the germline V gene (reference sequence). J gave up 3 bases and V 4 bases, and 7 bases lay outside the gene matches. CDR3 bases: TGTGCCAGCAGTTCCCTACTAGCGGGGGCCGACACCGGGGAGCTGTTTTTT. This translates into CASSSLLAGADTGELFF.

This clonotype was seen at least ten times. The chain recombines TRBV29-1 with TRBJ2-1, with 7 bases aligning to TRBD1. Losses at the gene ends were 5 bases for V and 4 bases for J; bases not matched to a gene: 5. This CDR3 has 13 residues. Germline loops: CDR1 SQVTM, CDR2 ANQGSEA. Here the CDR3 reads CSVPGTAYNEQFF. DNA of the CDR3: TGCAGCGTTCCCGGGACAGCTTACAATGAGCAGTTCTTC.

In this sample, this clonotype turned up many times. The V call is TRBV7-6, the J call TRBJ1-6, with a weak D call TRBD1 (5 bases). Germline CDR1 SGHVS, CDR2 FNYEAQ. Trimming took 4 bases from V and 0 from J, leaving 13 bases between them. The CDR3 totals 17 residues. The CDR3 region has the DNA TGTGCCAGCAGCTGGGGCAGGCAGAGCTCCTATAATTCACCCCTCCACTTT. This gives the protein CASSWGRQSSYNSPLHF.

The chain employs TRBV5-1 and TRBJ2-5, with D unresolved. Germline V gene sequence: CDR1 SGHRS, CDR2 YFSETQ. V lost 3 bases to trimming and J lost 5 bases, with 14 bases between them. This CDR3 spans 14 amino acids. This CDR3 is CASSSRTPAETQYF. For the CDR3, the DNA is TGCGCCAGCAGCTCCCGGACCCCGGCGGAGACCCAGTACTTC.

Within the sample, this clonotype is large. The V gene is TRBV4-3, the J gene TRBJ2-3; the D gene is possibly TRBD2 (5 bases). V lost 4 bases, J lost 6 bases, and 11 bases lay in between. The CDR3 is made up of 13 amino acids. Germline CDR1 is LGHNA and CDR2 is YSLEER. The CDR3 here is CASSPPRADTQYF. The CDR3 DNA reads as TGCGCCAGCAGCCCCCCGAGGGCCGATACGCAGTATTTT.

This clonotype was counted ten times or more. The rearrangement uses TRBV10-3 and TRBJ1-5; TRBD1 is a possible D gene (5 bases). CDR3 length equals 17 residues. V was pared by 0 bases and J by 5 bases, with 17 bases between. The germline V gene has CDR1 ENHRY and CDR2 SYGVKD. The CDR3 coding sequence is TGTGCCATCAGTGAGTCAGCTGCCGGGGCATGGCATCAGCCCCAGCATTTT. Its translation is CAISESAAGAWHQPQHF.

V and J are TRBV5-1 and TRBJ2-7, with D possibly matching TRBD2 (5 bases). The J call may be mistaken, given a closer DNA end match to TRBJ2-5. The CDR3 covers 16 residues. CDR1 is SGHRS, CDR2 YFSETQ, per germline. The DNA of the CDR3 is TGCGCCAGCAGCGCAATGCTAGGTGGAGGTGAGGAGACCCAGTACTTC. This codes for CASSAMLGGGEETQYF.

This clonotype was found many times. This sequence joins TRBV12-3 or TRBV12-4 and TRBJ2-3; D is uncertain. This CDR3 is 13 amino acids long. The V end lost 6 bases, the J end lost 3 bases, and 10 bases lay between the germline ends. The chain's CDR3 is CASSLPRTDTQYF. Written as DNA, the CDR3 is TGTGCCAGCAGCCTCCCTAGAACAGATACGCAGTATTTT.

This clonotype was picked up many times. The chain recombines TRBV27 with TRBJ2-7; perhaps TRBD2 as D (6 bases). Germline V gene sequence: CDR1 MNHEY, CDR2 SMNVEV (reference sequence). The CDR3 extends over 16 amino acids. V was shortened by 4 bases and J by 5 bases, with 21 bases between the two germline ends. The CDR3 reads CASSWPEGIGRDEQYV. CDR3 in DNA: TGTGCCAGCAGTTGGCCGGAGGGAATAGGTCGGGACGAGCAGTACGTC.

This clonotype has only a few counts. The J gene is TRBJ1-1, the V gene TRBV6-2 or TRBV6-3, with D uncertain. The CDR3 has 13 residues. CDR1 MNHEY and CDR2 SVGEGT come from the germline V gene. The V end lost 7 bases, the J end lost 6 bases, and 15 bases lay between the germline ends. The CDR3 coding sequence is TGTGCCAGCACCTACGGAGGAGGCGCTGAAGCTTTCTTT. Encoded protein: CASTYGGGAEAFF.